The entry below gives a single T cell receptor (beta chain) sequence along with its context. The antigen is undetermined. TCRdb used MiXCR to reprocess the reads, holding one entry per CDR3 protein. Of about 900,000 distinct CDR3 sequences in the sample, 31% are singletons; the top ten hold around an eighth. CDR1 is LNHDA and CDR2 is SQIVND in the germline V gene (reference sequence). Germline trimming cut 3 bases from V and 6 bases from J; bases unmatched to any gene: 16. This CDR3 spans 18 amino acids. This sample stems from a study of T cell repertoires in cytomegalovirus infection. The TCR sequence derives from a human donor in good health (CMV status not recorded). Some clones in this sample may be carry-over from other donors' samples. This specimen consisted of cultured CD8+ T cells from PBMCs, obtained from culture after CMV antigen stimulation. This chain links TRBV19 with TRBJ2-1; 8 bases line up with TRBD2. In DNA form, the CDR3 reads TGTGCCAGTAGTATCGAAGGGGCGGGGGGCTCCCCCTCCAATGAGCAGTTCTTC. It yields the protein CASSIEGAGGSPSNEQFF.